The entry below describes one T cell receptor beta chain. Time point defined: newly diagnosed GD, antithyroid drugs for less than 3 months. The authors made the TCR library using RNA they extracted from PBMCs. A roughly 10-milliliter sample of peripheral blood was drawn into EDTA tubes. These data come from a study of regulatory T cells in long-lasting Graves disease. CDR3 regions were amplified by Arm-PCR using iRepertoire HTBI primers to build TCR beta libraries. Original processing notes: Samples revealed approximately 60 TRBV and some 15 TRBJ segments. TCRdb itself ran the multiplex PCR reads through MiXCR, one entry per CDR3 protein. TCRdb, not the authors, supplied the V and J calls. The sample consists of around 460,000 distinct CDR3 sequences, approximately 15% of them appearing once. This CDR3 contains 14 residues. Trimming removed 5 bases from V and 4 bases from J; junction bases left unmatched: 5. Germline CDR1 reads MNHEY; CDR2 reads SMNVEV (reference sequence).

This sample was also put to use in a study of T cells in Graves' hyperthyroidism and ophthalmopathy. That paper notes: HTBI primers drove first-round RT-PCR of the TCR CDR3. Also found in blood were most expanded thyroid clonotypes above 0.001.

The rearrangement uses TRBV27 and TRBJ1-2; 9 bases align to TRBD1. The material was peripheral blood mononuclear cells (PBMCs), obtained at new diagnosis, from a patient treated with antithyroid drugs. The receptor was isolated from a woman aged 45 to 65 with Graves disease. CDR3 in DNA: TGTGCCAGCAGTAACACAGGGGGCGGCTATGGCTACACCTTC. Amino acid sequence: CASSNTGGGYGYTF.